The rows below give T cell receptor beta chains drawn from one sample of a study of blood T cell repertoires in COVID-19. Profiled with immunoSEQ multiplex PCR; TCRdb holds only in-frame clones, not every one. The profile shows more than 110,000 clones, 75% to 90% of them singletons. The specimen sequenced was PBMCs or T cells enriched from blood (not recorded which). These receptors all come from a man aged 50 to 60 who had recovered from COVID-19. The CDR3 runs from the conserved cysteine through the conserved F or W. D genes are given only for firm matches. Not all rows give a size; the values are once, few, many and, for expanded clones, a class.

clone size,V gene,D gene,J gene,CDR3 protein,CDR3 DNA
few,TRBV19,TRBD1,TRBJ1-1,CATRDRGYEAFF,TGTGCCACTAGGGACAGGGGGTATGAAGCTTTCTTT
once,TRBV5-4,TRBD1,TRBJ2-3,CASRAPGQEASDTQYF,TGTGCCAGCAGAGCGCCGGGACAGGAGGCATCAGATACGCAGTATTTT
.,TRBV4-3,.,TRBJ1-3,CASSQQRRRGGDSGNTIYF,TGCGCCAGCAGCCAACAACGACGAAGGGGGGGGGACTCTGGAAACACCATATATTTT
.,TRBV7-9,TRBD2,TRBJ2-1,CASSLVTSGSQRQFF,TGTGCCAGCAGCTTAGTGACTAGCGGTTCCCAAAGGCAGTTCTTC
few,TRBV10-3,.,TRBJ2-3,CAISTTVGATDTQYF,TGTGCCATCAGTACGACCGTGGGGGCAACAGATACGCAGTATTTT
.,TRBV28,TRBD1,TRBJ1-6,CASSSGQANSPLHF,TGTGCCAGCAGTTCCGGACAGGCAAATTCACCCCTCCACTTT
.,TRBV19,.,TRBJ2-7,CASSIAVGGAYEQYF,TGTGCCAGTAGTATCGCCGTAGGAGGGGCCTACGAGCAGTACTTC
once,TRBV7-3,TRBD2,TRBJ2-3,CASSFLPLAGAGRDTQYF,TGTGCCAGCAGTTTCTTACCCCTAGCGGGAGCGGGGAGGGATACGCAGTATTTT
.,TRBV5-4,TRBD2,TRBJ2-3,CASSSGLAGSTDTQYF,TGTGCCAGCAGCTCCGGACTAGCGGGGAGCACAGATACGCAGTATTTT
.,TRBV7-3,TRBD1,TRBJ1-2,CASSLTGGQNYGYTF,TGTGCCAGCAGCTTAACGGGGGGACAGAACTATGGCTACACCTTC
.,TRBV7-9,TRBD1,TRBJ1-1,CASTHSQGGLRNTEAFF,TGTGCCAGCACCCACTCACAGGGGGGGTTAAGGAACACTGAAGCTTTCTTT
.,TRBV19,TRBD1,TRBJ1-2,CASSIPGGGLYGYTF,TGTGCCAGTAGTATACCAGGGGGCGGACTCTATGGCTACACCTTC
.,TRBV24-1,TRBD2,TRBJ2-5,CATSETGLGKQTQYF,TGTGCCACCAGTGAAACGGGACTAGGGAAGCAGACCCAGTACTTC
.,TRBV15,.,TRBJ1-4,CATSRALTGSNEKLFF,TGTGCCACCAGCAGAGCCCTCACAGGGTCTAATGAAAAACTGTTTTTT
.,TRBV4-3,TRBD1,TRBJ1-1,CASSQEDRGDTEAFF,TGCGCCAGCAGTCAAGAGGACAGGGGGGACACTGAAGCTTTCTTT
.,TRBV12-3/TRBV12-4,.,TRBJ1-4,CATRFSAGEKLFF,TGTGCCACCCGGTTTTCCGCAGGGGAAAAACTGTTTTTT
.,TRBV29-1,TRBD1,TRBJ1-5,CSVGQGQGQPQHF,TGCAGCGTTGGACAGGGGCAAGGACAGCCCCAGCATTTT
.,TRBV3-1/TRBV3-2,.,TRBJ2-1,CASSPVAGDYNEQFF,TGTGCCAGCAGCCCAGTGGCAGGGGACTACAATGAGCAGTTCTTC
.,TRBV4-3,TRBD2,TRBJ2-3,CASVTLLAAGSTDTQYF,TGCGCCAGCGTTACATTGCTAGCGGCGGGAAGCACAGATACGCAGTATTTT
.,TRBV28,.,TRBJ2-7,CASSLRTVHSYEQYF,TGTGCCAGCAGTTTAAGGACAGTCCACTCCTACGAGCAGTACTTC
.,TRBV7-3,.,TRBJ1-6,CASSLIVRQVNSPLHF,TGTGCCAGCAGCCTTATAGTAAGACAGGTGAATTCACCCCTCCACTTT
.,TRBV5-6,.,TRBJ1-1,CASSQDLLSSTEAFF,TGTGCCAGCAGCCAGGATTTGCTAAGTAGCACTGAAGCTTTCTTT
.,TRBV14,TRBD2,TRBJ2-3,CASSLGEGDTQYF,TGTGCCAGCAGCCTGGGGGAGGGGGATACGCAGTATTTT
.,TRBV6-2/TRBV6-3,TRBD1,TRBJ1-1,CASSRGQGNVGTEAFF,TGTGCCAGCAGCCGCGGACAGGGGAATGTGGGCACTGAAGCTTTCTTT
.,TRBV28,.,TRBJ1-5,CASSLARYQPQHF,TGTGCCAGCAGTTTGGCCAGGTATCAGCCCCAGCATTTT
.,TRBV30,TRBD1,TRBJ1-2,CAWSKRQGRDGYTF,TGTGCCTGGAGTAAGAGACAGGGGAGGGATGGCTACACCTTC
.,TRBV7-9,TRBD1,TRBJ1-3,CASSLYQGAGNTIYF,TGTGCCAGCAGCTTATATCAGGGGGCTGGAAACACCATATATTTT
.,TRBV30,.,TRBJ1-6,CAWKRTLMPLHF,TGTGCCTGGAAGAGAACCCTGATGCCCCTCCACTTT
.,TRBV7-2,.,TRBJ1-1,CASSLVLGQTEAFF,TGTGCCAGCAGCTTAGTTCTTGGGCAAACTGAAGCTTTCTTT
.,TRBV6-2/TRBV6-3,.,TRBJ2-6,CASSYEGISGANVLTF,TGTGCCAGCAGTTACGAGGGAATCTCTGGGGCCAACGTCCTGACTTTC
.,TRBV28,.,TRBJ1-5,CASSPARGRGQPQHF,TGTGCCAGCAGTCCCGCCAGGGGCCGGGGTCAGCCCCAGCATTTT
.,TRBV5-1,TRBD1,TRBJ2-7,CASYRDSSYEQYF,TGCGCCAGCTACCGGGACAGCTCCTACGAGCAGTACTTC